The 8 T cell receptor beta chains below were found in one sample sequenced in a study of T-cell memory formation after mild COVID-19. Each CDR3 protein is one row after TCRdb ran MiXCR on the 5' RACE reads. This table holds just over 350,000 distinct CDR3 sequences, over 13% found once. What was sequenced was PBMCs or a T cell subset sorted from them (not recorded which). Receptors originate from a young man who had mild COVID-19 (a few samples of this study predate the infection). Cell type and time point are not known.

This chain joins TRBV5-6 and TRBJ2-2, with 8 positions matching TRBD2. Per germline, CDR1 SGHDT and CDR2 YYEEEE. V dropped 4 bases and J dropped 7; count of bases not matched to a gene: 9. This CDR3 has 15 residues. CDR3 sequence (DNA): TGTGCCAGCAGCCCGCGTAGCGGGGATGTCGGGGAGCTGTTTTTT. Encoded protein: CASSPRSGDVGELFF.

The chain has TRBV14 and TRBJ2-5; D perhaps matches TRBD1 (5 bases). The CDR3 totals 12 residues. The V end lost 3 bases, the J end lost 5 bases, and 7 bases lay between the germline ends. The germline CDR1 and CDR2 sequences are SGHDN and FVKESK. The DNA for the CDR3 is TGTGCCAGCAGCCAGTCAGGGGAGACCCAGTACTTC. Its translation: CASSQSGETQYF.

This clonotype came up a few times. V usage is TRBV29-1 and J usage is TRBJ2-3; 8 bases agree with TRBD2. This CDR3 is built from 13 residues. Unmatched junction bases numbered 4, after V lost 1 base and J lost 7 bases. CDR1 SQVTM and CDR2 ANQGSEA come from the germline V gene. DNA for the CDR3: TGCAGCGTTGAAGGGACTAGCAAATATACGCAGTATTTT. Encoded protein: CSVEGTSKYTQYF.

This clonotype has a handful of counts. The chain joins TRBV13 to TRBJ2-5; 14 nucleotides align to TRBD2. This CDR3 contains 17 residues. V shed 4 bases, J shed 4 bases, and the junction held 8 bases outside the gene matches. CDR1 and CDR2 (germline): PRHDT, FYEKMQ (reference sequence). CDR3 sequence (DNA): TGTGCCAGCAGCTCGACTAGCGGGGGGGCAGGTTCAGAGACCCAGTACTTC. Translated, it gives CASSSTSGGAGSETQYF.

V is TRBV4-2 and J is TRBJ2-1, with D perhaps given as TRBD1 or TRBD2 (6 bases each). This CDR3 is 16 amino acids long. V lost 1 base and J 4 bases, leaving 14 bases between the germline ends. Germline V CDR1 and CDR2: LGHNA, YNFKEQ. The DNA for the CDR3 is TGTGCCAGCAGCCAAGGCGACGGGGGCCATTACAATGAGCAGTTCTTC. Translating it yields CASSQGDGGHYNEQFF.

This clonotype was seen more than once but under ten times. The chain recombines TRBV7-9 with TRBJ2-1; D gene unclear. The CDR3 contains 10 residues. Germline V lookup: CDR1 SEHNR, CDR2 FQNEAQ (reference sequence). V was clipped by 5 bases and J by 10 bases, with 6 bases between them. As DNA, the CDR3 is TGTGCCAGCAGCGGTAGGGAGCAGTTCTTC. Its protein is CASSGREQFF.

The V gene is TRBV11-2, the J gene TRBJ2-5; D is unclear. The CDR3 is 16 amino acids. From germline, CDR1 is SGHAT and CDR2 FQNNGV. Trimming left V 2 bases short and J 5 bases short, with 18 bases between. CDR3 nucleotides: TGTGCCAGCAGCTTACCCCCATTAAGAGTTGGGGAGACCCAGTACTTC. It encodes CASSLPPLRVGETQYF.

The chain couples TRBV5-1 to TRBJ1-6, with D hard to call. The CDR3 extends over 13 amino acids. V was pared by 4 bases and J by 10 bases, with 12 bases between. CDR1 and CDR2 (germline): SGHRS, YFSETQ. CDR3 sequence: CASSPRADSPLHF. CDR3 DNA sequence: TGCGCCAGCAGCCCCCGGGCCGACTCACCCCTCCACTTT.